The next 10 T cell receptor beta chains were all read from a single sample in a study of cytomegalovirus exposure and HLA in healthy donors. The PCR ran on 60 Vbeta and 13 Jbeta primers. Sequencing was performed with immunoSEQ multiplex PCR; in TCRdb, only in-frame clones are kept and a portion is missing. Of more than 90,000 clones listed, approximately 75% are singletons. The sample was PBMCs. These receptors were obtained from a man in his forties or fifties in good health and CMV-seropositive.

The chain employs TRBV15 and TRBJ2-1; 7 bases are shared with TRBD2. Trimming cost V 5 bases and J 9 bases; bases outside gene matches: 7. The CDR3 is 13 amino acids. CDR1 and CDR2 from the germline V gene are LNHNV and YYDKDF (reference sequence). This CDR3 reads CATSSAGRTEQFF. CDR3 nucleotides: TGTGCCACCAGCTCAGCGGGGAGGACTGAGCAGTTCTTC.

The rearrangement uses TRBV5-1 and TRBJ2-1; TRBD2 might be the D (6 bases). CDR1 is SGHRS, CDR2 YFSETQ, per germline. V shed 7 bases and J shed 8 bases, with 19 bases lying between them. This CDR3 region has 14 residues. The CDR3 region is CASRPGLPPYEQFF. CDR3 DNA sequence: TGCGCCAGCCGCCCGGGACTCCCCCCGTATGAGCAGTTCTTC. Combining the CDR3 with reference TRBV5-1 and TRBJ2-1 gives the whole variable domain KAGVTQTPRYLIKTRGQQVTLSCSPISGHRSVSWYQQTPGQGLQFLFEYFSETQRNKGNFPGRFSGRQFSNSRSEMNVSTLELGDSALYLCASRPGLPPYEQFFGPGTRLTVL.

The chain links TRBV30 to TRBJ1-6; 7 bases are a match to TRBD1. The CDR3 spans 15 residues. V was clipped by 2 bases and J by 7 bases; unmatched bases: 8. CDR1 is GTSNPN and CDR2 is SVGIG in the germline V gene (reference sequence). CDR3 protein: CAWSKTGLWNSPLHF. The CDR3, as DNA: TGTGCCTGGAGTAAGACAGGGTTGTGGAATTCACCCCTCCACTTT.

This chain links TRBV10-3 with TRBJ1-1; D perhaps matches TRBD1 (6 bases). V lost 2 bases and J lost 4, with 11 bases in between. Germline V CDR1 and CDR2: ENHRY, SYGVKD. CDR3 length: 14 residues. CDR3 coding DNA: TGTGCCATCAGTGAGCAGACAGGCCCCACTGAAGCTTTCTTT. Translated: CAISEQTGPTEAFF.

The chain links TRBV10-3 to TRBJ2-6, with 10 bases aligning to TRBD1. This CDR3 comprises 16 residues. The V and J ends lost 9 bases and 3 bases, in that order; junction bases with no gene match: 8. Germline lookup yields CDR1 ENHRY and CDR2 SYGVKD. CDR3 loop: CAISGTGEGGANVLTF. The CDR3 DNA reads as TGTGCCATTTCCGGGACAGGGGAGGGTGGGGCCAACGTCCTGACTTTC.

In its sample, this clone was seen a few times. The chain combines TRBV5-4 with TRBJ2-1; perhaps TRBD2 as D (6 bases). The length of the CDR3 is 16 residues. Trimming cost V 0 bases and J 3 bases, with 13 bases left between them. The germline CDR1 and CDR2 sequences are SGHNT and YYREEE (reference sequence). This chain's CDR3 is CASSLAGLGGYNEQFF. The CDR3 bases are TGTGCCAGCAGCTTGGCGGGGTTGGGGGGCTACAATGAGCAGTTCTTC.

This clone has just a few counts. Here the CDR3 DNA reads TGTGCCAGCAGCGTAGTCAGCGGGAGAAACACCGGGGAGCTGTTTTTT. It yields the protein CASSVVSGRNTGELFF. The rearrangement uses TRBV9 and TRBJ2-2; 8 bases agree with TRBD2. V dropped 0 bases and J dropped 2; count of bases not matched to a gene: 3. There are 16 residues in the CDR3. The germline CDR1 and CDR2 sequences are SGDLS and YYNGEE.

J is TRBJ2-3 and V is TRBV5-4; 8 positions match TRBD2. V shed 0 bases, J shed 5 bases, and the junction held 8 bases outside the gene matches. Germline CDR1 and CDR2: SGHNT and YYREEE (reference sequence). This CDR3 has 16 residues. As DNA, the CDR3 is TGTGCCAGCAGCTTGGCTGGCGCCGGGAGGGGAGATACGCAGTATTTT. This sequence encodes CASSLAGAGRGDTQYF.

V is TRBV5-1 and J is TRBJ2-2, with D tentatively TRBD1 (6 bases). Germline V gene sequence: CDR1 SGHRS, CDR2 YFSETQ. Trimming removed 4 bases from V and 6 bases from J, with 13 bases in between. The length of the CDR3 is 14 residues. In DNA, the CDR3 is TGCGCCAGCAGCGAACAGGGCGGGCCCGGGGAGCTGTTTTTT. Protein: CASSEQGGPGELFF. Combining the CDR3 with reference TRBV5-1 and TRBJ2-2 gives the whole variable domain KAGVTQTPRYLIKTRGQQVTLSCSPISGHRSVSWYQQTPGQGLQFLFEYFSETQRNKGNFPGRFSGRQFSNSRSEMNVSTLELGDSALYLCASSEQGGPGELFFGEGSRLTVL.

The gene calls are TRBV6-1 and TRBJ1-1, with D unresolved. The V end lost 1 base, the J end lost 6 bases, and 15 bases lay between the germline ends. This CDR3 has 15 residues. From germline, CDR1 is MNHNS and CDR2 SASEGT. CDR3 nucleotide sequence: TGTGCCAGCAGTGAAGTCGAGGTCTATGAGGCTGAAGCTTTCTTT. Protein product: CASSEVEVYEAEAFF.